The clone carrying this T cell receptor beta chain was recorded a few times. Its antigen is not known. The data stem from a study of post-analysis software for immune sequencing data. About the research overall: The study covered relapsing-remitting, secondary progressive and progressive-relapsing courses of multiple sclerosis.

TCR beta cDNA libraries included unique molecular identifiers. Each batch of about 0.9 to 10 million T cells produced around 460,000 cDNA molecules. From the PCR reads, TCRdb called clonotypes with MiXCR, one entry per CDR3 protein. The sample has about 820,000 distinct CDR3 sequences, about 50% seen once. There are 16 residues in the CDR3. Germline loops: CDR1 SGHAT, CDR2 FQDESV (reference sequence). The ends were cut back, 1 base at V and 8 bases at J, with 18 bases in the middle. Regarding the study as a whole: Pronounced co-clustering by F measure was evident among identically batched samples. Higher frequency in patients than in controls was seen for about five TRBV segments, with TRBV5-6, TRBV5-1 and TRBV20-1 among them. Controls significantly exceeded multiple sclerosis patients in normalized Chao1 diversity.

This chain uses TRBV11-1 with TRBJ2-1, with D possibly being TRBD1 (5 bases). This TCR was recovered from a girl aged 5 to 17 with multiple sclerosis. Sequenced input: blood. CDR3 nucleotides: TGTGCCAGCAGCTTAGTTCTGGACAAGAGTTTCCATGAGCAGTTCTTC. Protein product: CASSLVLDKSFHEQFF.